Following are 30 T cell receptor beta chains from one sample sequenced in a study of molecular identifiers for immune sequencing clone quantification. TCRdb re-called the PCR reads through MiXCR, storing one row per CDR3 protein. The data contain approximately 680,000 distinct CDR3 sequences, roughly 27% of them singletons. The specimen was naive CD8+ T cells from blood, with Jurkat cell RNA spiked in. Subset here: FACS-sorted CD8+CD4-CCR7+CD45RA+ naive T cells. The receptors shown here come from a human donor in good health. Some libraries in this study had Jurkat cell RNA spiked in.

This clonotype showed up just once. Given a much more abundant clone one base away, this may be a read error. V and J are TRBV5-1 and TRBJ1-1; 10 bases map to TRBD1. The V gene end was trimmed by 4 bases and the J gene end by 12 bases; junction bases not matched to a gene: 15. Germline V gene lookup returns CDR1 SGHRS and CDR2 YFSETQ. The CDR3 is made up of 15 amino acids. CDR3 loop: CASSRNPGQGGPTFF. CDR3 bases: TGCGCCAGCAGCCGGAATCCCGGACAGGGGGGCCCTACTTTCTTT.

This clonotype was observed at least ten times. The chain is built from TRBV7-2 and TRBJ1-1; D possibly corresponds to TRBD1 (5 bases). The germline gives CDR1 SGHTA, CDR2 FQGNSA. CDR3 length equals 17 residues. Trimming removed 5 bases from V and 2 bases from J, with 21 bases in between. CDR3 in amino acids: CASSAKRQLGANTEAFF. In nucleotides, the CDR3 is TGTGCCAGCAGCGCGAAACGACAGTTAGGGGCCAACACTGAAGCTTTCTTT.

CDR3 DNA sequence: TGTGCCAGCAGTTTTTATATTGGCACAGATACGCAGTATTTT. Translating it yields CASSFYIGTDTQYF. The chain combines TRBV12-3 or TRBV12-4 with TRBJ2-3; no definite D call. The CDR3 has 14 amino acids. V gave up 3 bases and J gave up 1 base, with 8 bases separating them.

Of note for this clonotype: Because it lacks the conserved phenylalanine or tryptophan at the end, this CDR3 is likely a read error. The V gene is TRBV5-6, the J gene TRBJ2-3; D not certain. This CDR3 comprises 12 residues. Germline CDR1 reads SGHDT; CDR2 reads YYEEEE. The CDR3: CASSADTDTQYL. The CDR3 region has the DNA TGTGCGAGCAGCGCAGACACAGATACGCAGTATTTA.

In the case of this clonotype: This may be a read error: a much more frequent sequence differs by one nucleotide. The rearrangement uses TRBV29-1 and TRBJ2-7; the D gene is possibly TRBD1 (6 bases). V shed 6 bases and J shed 3 bases, with 15 bases lying between them. The CDR3 consists of 13 residues. Germline CDR1 reads SQVTM; CDR2 reads ANQGSEA. CDR3 loop: CSVPGERVYEQYF. The CDR3 nucleotides read TGCAGCGTGCCAGGGGAAAGAGTCTACGAGCAGTACTTC.

As to this clonotype: A read error may produce the germline difference seen at one junction end. This chain uses TRBV29-1 with TRBJ1-2, with a weak D call TRBD1 (6 bases). The CDR3 spans 13 residues. Germline assignment: CDR1 SQVTM and CDR2 ANQGSEA. The CDR3 region has the DNA TGCAGCGTTTGGGACATGACCAACTATGGCTACGCCTTC. Translated, it gives CSVWDMTNYGYAF.

This clonotype was recorded a few times. The rearrangement links TRBV7-9 to TRBJ2-2; 12 bases line up with TRBD2. This CDR3 has 16 residues. With V trimmed by 5 bases and J by 1 base, 2 bases remained unmatched. The germline CDR1 and CDR2 sequences are SEHNR and FQNEAQ (reference sequence). The CDR3: CASSGLAGKNTGELFF. CDR3 DNA: TGTGCCAGCAGCGGACTAGCGGGAAAGAACACCGGGGAGCTGTTTTTT.

This clonotype was counted a single time. A junction boundary mismatches the germline segment, possibly from a read error. The chain recombines TRBV11-2 with TRBJ2-7; 9 bases match TRBD2. CDR3 length equals 16 residues. The V gene's germline CDR1 is SGHAT and CDR2 FQNNGV. The CDR3 region is CASSLVAGAPAYKQYF. The CDR3, as DNA: TGTGCCAGCAGCCTCGTAGCGGGGGCACCTGCCTACAAGCAGTACTTC.

This clonotype was counted at least ten times. The rearrangement uses TRBV20-1 and TRBJ2-7, with D maybe TRBD1 (6 bases). Germline values: CDR1 DFQATT, CDR2 SNEGSKA (reference sequence). The CDR3 has 14 amino acids. Trimming removed 0 bases at V and 3 bases at J, with 12 bases between. CDR3 coding DNA: TGCAGTGCTAGAGATGCCTACAGGGACTACGAGCAGTACTTC. This codes for CSARDAYRDYEQYF.

The gene calls are TRBV29-1 and TRBJ1-2, with TRBD1 matching over 7 bases. The germline V gene encodes CDR1 SQVTM and CDR2 ANQGSEA. J lost 3 bases, V lost 4 bases, and 11 bases had no gene match. The CDR3 has 15 amino acids. CDR3 sequence: CSVVGRPQGDYGYTF. For the CDR3, the DNA is TGCAGCGTTGTCGGCCGGCCCCAGGGGGACTATGGCTACACCTTC.

This chain connects TRBV6-6 to TRBJ2-7, with 7 bases identical to TRBD1. V was pared by 7 bases and J by 0 bases, with 6 bases of the junction left unmatched. Germline assignment: CDR1 MNHNY and CDR2 SVGAGI (reference sequence). This CDR3 region has 14 residues. The CDR3, as DNA: TGTGCCAGCACCACGACAGGGTCCTCCTACGAGCAGTACTTC. It yields the protein CASTTTGSSYEQYF.

This clonotype has at least ten counts. The rearrangement uses TRBV9 and TRBJ1-1; D not resolved. Trimming shortened V by 4 bases and J by 6 bases, and 16 bases separated the two germline ends. The CDR3 consists of 14 residues. Per germline, CDR1 SGDLS and CDR2 YYNGEE. CDR3 region: CASSPPDREPEAFF. For the CDR3, the DNA is TGTGCCAGCAGCCCCCCGGACCGGGAGCCTGAAGCTTTCTTT. The entire variable domain, with the rest obtained from reference TRBV9 and TRBJ1-1, is as follows: DSGVTQTPKHLITATGQRVTLRCSPRSGDLSVYWYQQSLDQGLQFLIQYYNGEERAKGNILERFSAQQFPDLHSELNLSSLELGDSALYFCASSPPDREPEAFFGQGTRLTVV.

This clonotype occurred many times. The chain is built from TRBV28 and TRBJ2-7; 7 bases are a match to TRBD1. There are 14 residues in the CDR3. V shed 5 bases and J 3 bases; nucleotides not matched to a gene: 7. Germline assignment: CDR1 MDHEN and CDR2 SYDVKM. For the CDR3, the DNA is TGTGCCAGCAGTGATGAACGGGACAGCTACGAGCAGTACTTC. This translates into CASSDERDSYEQYF.

A word on this clonotype: It may be a read error: a sequence one base away is much more abundant. In DNA form, the CDR3 reads TGTGCCGGGGGGGCCGATGCCTACGAGCGGTACTTC. Translated, it gives CAGGADAYERYF. This chain uses TRBV7-9 with TRBJ2-7, with a weak D call TRBD2 (7 bases). Germline values: CDR1 SEHNR, CDR2 FQNEAQ (reference sequence). This CDR3 is built from 12 residues.

This clonotype was detected many times. The V call is TRBV4-1, the J call TRBJ2-3, with 9 bases that match TRBD2. Germline loops: CDR1 MGHRA, CDR2 YSYEKL. The length of the CDR3 is 17 residues. J lost 2 bases, V lost 0 bases, and 6 bases had no gene match. The CDR3 nucleotides are TGCGCCAGCAGCCAAGATCAAGCTAGCGGGGTCACAGATACGCAGTATTTT. This encodes CASSQDQASGVTDTQYF.

This chain links TRBV12-3 or TRBV12-4 with TRBJ2-3; D not resolved. With 3 bases removed from V and 11 bases from J, the gap between germline ends came to 12 bases. The CDR3 sequence is 12 residues long. CDR3 amino acids: CASSFDKLQQYF. Written as DNA, the CDR3 is TGTGCCAGCAGTTTTGACAAACTCCAGCAGTATTTT.

This clonotype was counted many times. The rearrangement links TRBV12-5 to TRBJ2-1; D unclear. Trimming left V 1 base short and J 8 bases short, with 12 bases between. Germline lookup yields CDR1 LGHNT and CDR2 FRNRAP. This CDR3 contains 14 residues. CDR3 in DNA: TGTGCTAGTGGTTTGGGCCCGGCCGCGGATGAGCAGTTCTTC. Its protein is CASGLGPAADEQFF.

V is TRBV24-1 and J is TRBJ2-5; TRBD2 agrees at 9 bases. V was clipped by 9 bases and J by 7 bases; unmatched bases: 8. This CDR3 comprises 13 residues. Germline-derived CDR1 and CDR2 are KGHDR and SFDVKD. For the CDR3, the DNA is TGTGCCACCCGGGCTAGCGGGGATGGGACCCAGTACTTC. It specifies CATRASGDGTQYF.

The chain recombines TRBV27 with TRBJ2-3, with D maybe TRBD2 (6 bases). CDR1 is MNHEY, CDR2 SMNVEV, per germline (reference sequence). Between the trimmed V and J ends, which lost 3 bases and 6 bases, there was a span of 16 bases. There are 15 residues in the CDR3. CDR3 nucleotides: TGTGCCAGCAGTTTTCGGTTAGCGGCGGCGGATACGCAGTATTTT. Its translation: CASSFRLAAADTQYF.

This chain connects TRBV19 to TRBJ2-7; D is undetermined. This CDR3 is 11 amino acids long. Trimming removed 10 bases at V and 3 bases at J, with 10 bases between. Germline assignment: CDR1 LNHDA and CDR2 SQIVND (reference sequence). The chain's CDR3 is CATEFGYEQYF. The CDR3 nucleotides read TGTGCCACCGAGTTCGGCTACGAGCAGTACTTC. The full variable domain, its missing parts supplied by reference TRBV19 and TRBJ2-7, is DGGITQSPKYLFRKEGQNVTLSCEQNLNHDAMYWYRQDPGQGLRLIYYSQIVNDFQKGDIAEGYSVSREKKESFPLTVTSAQKNPTAFYLCATEFGYEQYFGPGTRLTVT.

This clonotype was counted at least ten times. The chain has TRBV7-9 and TRBJ2-3; D call uncertain. The CDR3 has 16 residues. V lost 2 bases and J lost 2, with 14 bases in between. The V gene's germline CDR1 is SEHNR and CDR2 FQNEAQ (reference sequence). The CDR3 DNA is TGTGCCAGCAGCTTAAACCCCCAGACCCTCACAGATACGCAGTATTTT. This gives the protein CASSLNPQTLTDTQYF.

This clonotype appeared many times. The rearrangement uses TRBV7-9 and TRBJ2-7; D is possibly TRBD1 or TRBD2 (5 bases each). The CDR3 loop spans 14 amino acids. Germline-derived CDR1 and CDR2 are SEHNR and FQNEAQ (reference sequence). V shed 1 base and J shed 5 bases, with 12 bases lying between them. CDR3 sequence: CASSLGREFHEQYF. The DNA for the CDR3 is TGTGCCAGCAGCTTAGGCAGGGAGTTTCACGAGCAGTACTTC. Looking up the rest from reference TRBV7-9 and TRBJ2-7 gives the full variable domain: DTGVSQNPRHKITKRGQNVTFRCDPISEHNRLYWYRQTLGQGPEFLTYFQNEAQLEKSRLLSDRFSAERPKGSFSTLEIQRTEQGDSAMYLCASSLGREFHEQYFGPGTRLTVT.

This clonotype was counted at least ten times. J is TRBJ1-1 and V is TRBV6-5, with 9 nucleotides matching TRBD1. CDR1 and CDR2 from the germline V gene are MNHEY and SVGAGI. Trimming took 7 bases from V and 1 from J; bases not matched to a gene: 13. The CDR3 is 17 residues long. CDR3 coding DNA: TGTGCCAGCACCAAGGGGACAGGGTTCGGATGGAACACTGAAGCTTTCTTT. Translating gives CASTKGTGFGWNTEAFF.

The chain uses TRBV27 and TRBJ2-7; D not certain. Trimming took 6 bases from V and 0 from J, leaving 12 bases between them. CDR3 size: 14 residues. Germline V gives CDR1 MNHEY, CDR2 SMNVEV (reference sequence). The CDR3 coding sequence is TGTGCCAGCAGCCCTACCAACAGCTCCTACGAGCAGTACTTC. Its protein is CASSPTNSSYEQYF.

The chain has TRBV4-1 and TRBJ2-1, with TRBD1 as a possible D gene (6 bases). The CDR3 is 15 amino acids. CDR1 is MGHRA and CDR2 is YSYEKL in the germline V gene. Trimming removed 0 bases from V and 4 bases from J, with 10 bases in between. The CDR3 here is CASSQDRTEYNEQFF. The CDR3 DNA follows: TGCGCCAGCAGCCAAGATAGGACAGAATACAATGAGCAGTTCTTC.

This rearrangement joins TRBV1 to TRBJ2-5; the table's D call of TRBD1 was not tested on the DNA. TRBV1 constitutes a pseudogene. The CDR3 has 15 amino acids. The CDR3, as DNA: TGCACCAGCAGCCAAGGCCCGGCTGTCCAAGAGACCCAGTACTTC. Translating gives CTSSQGPAVQETQYF.

The chain uses TRBV19 and TRBJ2-1; 7 bases are shared with TRBD1. Germline V gene data show CDR1 as LNHDA and CDR2 as SQIVND (reference sequence). This CDR3 region has 12 residues. The J segment lost 5 bases and the V segment lost 11 bases, leaving 6 bases of the junction unmatched. Written as DNA, the CDR3 is TGTGCCGTCGGGACAGACGACAATGAGCAGTTCTTC. This sequence encodes CAVGTDDNEQFF.

Many counts were recorded for this clonotype. The chain has TRBV12-3 or TRBV12-4 and TRBJ2-1; D uncertain. Between the trimmed V and J ends, which lost 3 bases and 9 bases, there was a span of 12 bases. The CDR3 covers 13 residues. This CDR3 is CASSFSPAREQFF. The CDR3 DNA sequence: TGTGCCAGCAGTTTTTCCCCCGCCCGTGAGCAGTTCTTC.

The chain is built from TRBV2 and TRBJ2-1, with D perhaps assigned TRBD1 or TRBD2 (7 bases each). Looked up from germline, CDR1 is SNHLY and CDR2 is FYNNEI. V lost 6 bases and J lost 12, with 21 bases in between. This CDR3 spans 14 amino acids. The chain's CDR3 is CASREQGGVGGQFF. In nucleotides, the CDR3 is TGTGCCAGCAGAGAGCAGGGGGGGGTAGGTGGGCAGTTCTTC.

With respect to this clonotype: This sequence may be a read error, since a much larger clone differs from it by one base. This chain links TRBV9 with TRBJ1-1; TRBD1 might be the D (6 bases). CDR1 SGDLS and CDR2 YYNGEE come from the germline V gene. The CDR3 extends over 14 amino acids. The CDR3 loop is CASSKTGMNSEAFF. The DNA of the CDR3 is TGTGCCAGCAGCAAGACAGGTATGAACTCTGAAGCTTTCTTT.